The sequence of this T cell receptor (beta chain) was determined in a study of blood T cell repertoires in COVID-19. The CDR3 is 15 amino acids. The germline gives CDR1 MDHEN, CDR2 SYDVKM. Losses at the gene ends were 5 bases for V and 5 bases for J; bases not matched to a gene: 9. Produced via immunoSEQ multiplex PCR; TCRdb's table is partial and in-frame only. The sample gives more than 300,000 clones, roughly 89% of which show up once; 0.95% to 1.3% is in the top ten. The specimen sequenced was peripheral blood. The source is a middle-aged woman with COVID-19, enrolled during active disease. This chain connects TRBV28 to TRBJ2-5; 9 bases match TRBD1. CDR3 sequence reads: CASSLITGGWETQYF. The CDR3 DNA is TGTGCCAGCAGTCTAATAACAGGGGGCTGGGAGACCCAGTACTTC.